This TCR beta chain was profiled in a study of T cell responses to AZD1222 COVID-19 vaccine. Study-level background: Second-dose recipients at about 4 or about 12 weeks were treated as one pooled group.

Findings and caveats of the study: Researchers report vaccine-associated CD4 TCRs spanning spike, with dominance at 160-218 and 743-854. Repertoire sampling was restricted to post-peak T cell response timepoints. Seropositive AZD1222 recipients at baseline numbered only five or six.

The repertoire was sequenced with immunoSEQ multiplex PCR; TCRdb's copy has only in-frame clones and lacks some. Of about 99,000 clones in the sample, 80% to 95% were seen once. The CDR3 runs to 14 residues. V was clipped by 4 bases and J by 4 bases, with 12 bases between them. The germline gives CDR1 SGHDT, CDR2 YYEEEE. About this clone: Its antigen remains unidentified.

The material was peripheral blood, obtained on day 0 of AZD1222 vaccination. The chain links TRBV5-6 to TRBJ1-3, with a tentative D call TRBD1 (5 bases). This sequence originates from an adult in good health. The CDR3 region has the DNA TGTGCCAGCAGCCCGGGAGGGGCGGGAAACACCATATATTTT. It is translated as CASSPGGAGNTIYF.